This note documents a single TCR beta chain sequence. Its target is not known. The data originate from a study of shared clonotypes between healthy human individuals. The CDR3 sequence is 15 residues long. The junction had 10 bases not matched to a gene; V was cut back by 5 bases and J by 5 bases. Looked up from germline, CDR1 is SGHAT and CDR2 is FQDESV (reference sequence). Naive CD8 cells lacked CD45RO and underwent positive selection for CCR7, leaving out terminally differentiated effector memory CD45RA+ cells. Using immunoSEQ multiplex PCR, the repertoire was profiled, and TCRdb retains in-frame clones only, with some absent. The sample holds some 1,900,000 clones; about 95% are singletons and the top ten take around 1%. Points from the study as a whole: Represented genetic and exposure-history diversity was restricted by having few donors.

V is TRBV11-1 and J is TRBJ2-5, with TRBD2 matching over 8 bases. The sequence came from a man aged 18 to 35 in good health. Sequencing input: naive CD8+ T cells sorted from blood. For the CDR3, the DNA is TGTGCCAGCAGCCCTCGTACTAGCGGTCTGGAGACCCAGTACTTC. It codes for CASSPRTSGLETQYF.